This entry features one TCR beta chain sequence. TCRdb's copy holds only in-frame clones and misses some; the assay was immunoSEQ multiplex PCR. The sample yields over 45,000 clones, 83% seen once. Per germline, CDR1 SGDLS and CDR2 YYNGEE. The V gene end was trimmed by 3 bases and the J gene end by 4 bases; junction bases not matched to a gene: 4. The CDR3 extends over 15 amino acids. This sample is part of a study of blood T cell repertoires in COVID-19. The chain employs TRBV9 and TRBJ2-1; the match to TRBD2 covers 10 bases. Sequencing used peripheral blood. The TCR sequence derives from a woman aged 55-70 years with acute or convalescent COVID-19. The CDR3 spells CASSGSGGLYNEQFF. The DNA for the CDR3 is TGTGCCAGCAGCGGTAGCGGGGGGTTATACAATGAGCAGTTCTTC.